This T cell receptor beta chain was sequenced during a study of shared clonotypes between healthy human individuals. The wider study: Per-donor plates numbered three CD4 naive, three CD4 memory, two CD8 naive and one CD8 memory.

Note on this clone: The antigen remains unidentified.

The germline V and J ends were trimmed by 4 bases and 2 bases, with 8 bases remaining between them. Per the germline V gene, CDR1 is MNHEY and CDR2 is SMNVEV (reference sequence). This CDR3 comprises 13 residues. Clones were read by immunoSEQ multiplex PCR, and TCRdb kept only the in-frame ones, dropping some. The sample has about 820,000 clones; approximately 92% are singletons. CD45RO-negative CD8 cells positively selected for CCR7 made up the naive population, which excluded terminally differentiated effector memory CD45RA+ cells. Study-level findings and limits: Rarefaction indicated that sorted-subset sequencing remained incomplete although depth was large. In contrast to clonotypes shared by all four donors, non-shared clonotypes had lower generation probabilities.

Input material: naive CD8+ T cells sorted from blood. The rearrangement joins TRBV27 to TRBJ2-5; weak D call: TRBD1 (5 bases). The receptor's source is a man aged 25 to 45 in good health. This CDR3 reads CASSWSGQETQYF. DNA for the CDR3: TGTGCCAGCAGTTGGTCAGGGCAAGAGACCCAGTACTTC.